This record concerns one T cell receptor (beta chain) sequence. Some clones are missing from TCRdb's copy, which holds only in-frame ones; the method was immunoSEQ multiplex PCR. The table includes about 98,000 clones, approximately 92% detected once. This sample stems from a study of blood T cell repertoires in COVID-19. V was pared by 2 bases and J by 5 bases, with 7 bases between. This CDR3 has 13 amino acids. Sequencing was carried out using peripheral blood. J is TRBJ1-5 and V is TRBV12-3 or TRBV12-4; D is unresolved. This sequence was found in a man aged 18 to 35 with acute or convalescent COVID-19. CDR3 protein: CASSLQRYQPQHF. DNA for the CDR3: TGTGCCAGCAGTTTACAGAGGTATCAGCCCCAGCATTTT.